These 26 T cell receptor beta chains were all obtained from the same sample, sequenced in a study of T cell responses to AZD1222 COVID-19 vaccine. Using immunoSEQ multiplex PCR, the repertoire was profiled, and TCRdb retains in-frame clones only, with some absent. The table records about 76,000 clones, 70% to 90% of them present only once. Material: peripheral blood, obtained on day 0 of AZD1222 vaccination. These receptors were collected from an adult in good health.

V gene TRBV19 combines with J gene TRBJ1-1; D is unclear. This CDR3 comprises 12 residues. Germline CDR1 LNHDA, CDR2 SQIVND (reference sequence). The V end was cut by 7 bases, the J end by 0 bases, with 6 bases between. CDR3 DNA sequence: TGTGCCAGTACGTCGGTGAACACTGAAGCTTTCTTT. The encoded protein is CASTSVNTEAFF.

This clone has only a few counts. CDR3 in DNA: TGTGCCAGCTCACCGGCGGGGCGGGGGCCCTCCTACGAGCAGTACGTC. Translating gives CASSPAGRGPSYEQYV. The chain recombines TRBV18 with TRBJ2-7; possible D gene TRBD2, 7 bases. Trimming left V 3 bases short and J 0 bases short, with 15 bases between. The germline V gene has CDR1 KGHSH and CDR2 LQKENI. The CDR3 runs 16 residues.

The chain employs TRBV7-8 and TRBJ1-1, with D possibly matching TRBD1 (5 bases). The CDR3 runs to 15 residues. Trimming pared 3 bases from V and 3 bases from J, leaving 14 bases between. Germline V lookup: CDR1 SGHVS, CDR2 FQNEAQ. This chain's CDR3 is CASSFTGGGDTEAFF. The CDR3 region has the DNA TGTGCCAGCAGCTTCACAGGCGGGGGGGACACTGAAGCTTTCTTT.

J is TRBJ1-4 and V is TRBV2; D not resolved. The ends were cut back, 4 bases at V and 8 bases at J, with 14 bases in the middle. CDR3 length: 14 residues. CDR1 and CDR2 from the germline V gene are SNHLY and FYNNEI. In DNA form, the CDR3 reads TGTGCCAGCAGTGTTTTGGCGGAAGGAGAAAAACTGTTTTTT. Its translation is CASSVLAEGEKLFF.

The gene calls are TRBV18 and TRBJ1-2; D not resolved. The V end was cut by 3 bases, the J end by 6 bases, with 23 bases between. The CDR3 sequence is 17 residues long. Germline CDR1 KGHSH, CDR2 LQKENI. CDR3: CASSPGEGAPHVDGYTF. The CDR3 nucleotides read TGTGCCAGCTCACCTGGTGAGGGTGCCCCCCATGTCGATGGCTACACCTTC.

This rearrangement joins TRBV5-1 to TRBJ1-2; 8 nucleotides match TRBD1. Germline V CDR1 and CDR2: SGHRS, YFSETQ. Trimming cost V 9 bases and J 1 base; bases outside gene matches: 29. The CDR3 has 21 residues. CDR3 coding DNA: TGCGCCACACCATGGGACGGCGTAAGGACAGGGCGCGCTGCGTATAACTATGGCTACACCTTC. Amino acids: CATPWDGVRTGRAAYNYGYTF. The full variable domain, rest sourced from reference TRBV5-1 and TRBJ1-2, is KAGVTQTPRYLIKTRGQQVTLSCSPISGHRSVSWYQQTPGQGLQFLFEYFSETQRNKGNFPGRFSGRQFSNSRSEMNVSTLELGDSALYLCATPWDGVRTGRAAYNYGYTFGSGTRLTVV.

A remark on this clone: This specimen includes other DNA sequences encoding the same CDR3. The chain joins TRBV30 to TRBJ1-2; a weak D match, TRBD1 (5 bases). Germline V gene sequence: CDR1 GTSNPN, CDR2 SVGIG (reference sequence). The CDR3 extends over 11 amino acids. Trimming pared 3 bases from V and 7 bases from J, leaving 9 bases between. The CDR3: CAWSPGGGYTF. As DNA, the CDR3 is TGTGCCTGGAGCCCCGGGGGTGGCTACACCTTC.

This chain connects TRBV7-9 to TRBJ2-1; D possibly uses TRBD1 or TRBD2 (5 bases each). The germline V gene has CDR1 SEHNR and CDR2 FQNEAQ (reference sequence). The CDR3 totals 15 residues. V shed 5 bases and J shed 2 bases, with 13 bases lying between them. The CDR3 loop is CASSAPRGAYNEQFF. CDR3 sequence (DNA): TGTGCCAGCAGCGCACCGCGAGGGGCCTACAATGAGCAGTTCTTC.

The chain joins TRBV28 to TRBJ2-1, with 7 bases lining up with TRBD1. Trimming took 8 bases from V and 2 from J; bases not matched to a gene: 3. The CDR3 contains 13 residues. Germline assignment: CDR1 MDHEN and CDR2 SYDVKM. The CDR3 region is CASRQGTYNEQFF. CDR3 DNA: TGTGCCAGCCGACAGGGTACCTACAATGAGCAGTTCTTC.

The chain links TRBV3-1 (or the pseudogene TRBV3-2) to TRBJ1-4; TRBD1 matches 10 bases. Germline CDR1 is LGHDT and CDR2 is YNNKEL (reference sequence). V gave up 4 bases and J gave up 7 bases; unmatched junction bases: 6. The length of the CDR3 is 15 residues. Written as DNA, the CDR3 is TGTGCCAGCAGCCCCCGTCGGACAGGGGGTGAAAAACTGTTTTTT. Amino acids: CASSPRRTGGEKLFF.

J is TRBJ1-1 and V is TRBV2; no reliable D call. This CDR3 region has 12 residues. Deletions cut 2 bases from V and 5 bases from J, with 6 bases between. Germline values: CDR1 SNHLY, CDR2 FYNNEI. Here the CDR3 reads CASSELRTEAFF. As DNA, the CDR3 is TGTGCCAGCAGTGAACTCCGGACTGAAGCTTTCTTT.

This clone has more than one count but fewer than ten. The rearrangement links TRBV28 to TRBJ2-7; perhaps D is TRBD1 or TRBD2 (6 bases each). The CDR3 loop spans 14 amino acids. The germline V gene has CDR1 MDHEN and CDR2 SYDVKM. The ends were cut back, 6 bases at V and 3 bases at J, with 15 bases in the middle. The CDR3 protein is CASRSGAADYEQYF. CDR3 bases: TGTGCCAGCAGGTCGGGGGCGGCGGACTACGAGCAGTACTTC.

V and J are TRBV6-4 and TRBJ2-5; TRBD2 agrees at 7 bases. V trimming: 7 bases; J trimming: 5 bases; junction bases outside the gene matches: 10. Germline CDR1 is MRHNA and CDR2 is SNTAGT. The CDR3 is 14 amino acids. The CDR3 protein is CASKRERGRETQYF. The CDR3 bases are TGTGCCAGCAAACGGGAGCGGGGCCGGGAGACCCAGTACTTC.

CDR3 loop: CASSLQGGPTLGPYNEQFF. The DNA of the CDR3 is TGCGCCAGCAGCTTACAGGGAGGCCCCACCCTAGGCCCTTACAATGAGCAGTTCTTC. The rearrangement uses TRBV10-2 and TRBJ2-1; tentatively, D is TRBD1 or TRBD2 (6 bases each). V was pared by 6 bases and J by 4 bases, with 28 bases between. Germline CDR1 is WSHSY and CDR2 is SAAADI. CDR3 length: 19 amino acids.

As concerns this clone: The junction and the germline gene differ at one end; a read error may be behind it. This chain connects TRBV4-2 to TRBJ1-2, with D unclear. From germline, CDR1 is LGHNA and CDR2 YNFKEQ. The length of the CDR3 is 13 residues. The CDR3 is CASSPDPLQPSRF. CDR3 coding DNA: TGTGCCAGCAGCCCAGACCCCCTCCAGCCGTCTCGCTTC.

This chain joins TRBV10-3 and TRBJ2-7; 9 bases are a match to TRBD1. This CDR3 has 14 residues. Per germline, CDR1 ENHRY and CDR2 SYGVKD. Unmatched junction bases numbered 6, after V lost 5 bases and J lost 4 bases. In DNA form, the CDR3 reads TGTGCCATCAGTTTCGGGACAGGGAGGTACGAGCAGTACTTC. Amino acid sequence: CAISFGTGRYEQYF.

The gene calls are TRBV19 and TRBJ2-6; D may match TRBD1 or TRBD2 (5 bases each). Germline CDR1 LNHDA, CDR2 SQIVND (reference sequence). The CDR3 extends over 14 amino acids. Between the trimmed V and J ends, which lost 6 bases and 2 bases, there was a span of 8 bases. The CDR3 nucleotides read TGTGCCAGTAGGTGGGGGACTGGGGCCAACGTCCTGACTTTC. Translation: CASRWGTGANVLTF.

The V gene is TRBV19, the J gene TRBJ2-1, with TRBD2 matching over 8 bases. The J segment lost 4 bases and the V segment lost 8 bases, leaving 4 bases of the junction unmatched. The length of the CDR3 is 13 residues. Germline V gene sequence: CDR1 LNHDA, CDR2 SQIVND (reference sequence). The CDR3, as DNA: TGTGCCAGTTCCACTAGCGGATACAATGAGCAGTTCTTC. Protein sequence: CASSTSGYNEQFF.

The V gene is TRBV11-2, the J gene TRBJ2-5, with TRBD2 matching 10 bases. Germline V gene data show CDR1 as SGHAT and CDR2 as FQNNGV. The ends lost 5 bases at V and 5 bases at J; junction bases unmatched: 11. The CDR3 consists of 16 residues. For the CDR3, the DNA is TGTGCCAGCAGCAAAGGACTAGCGGATATGGGGGAGACCCAGTACTTC. This sequence encodes CASSKGLADMGETQYF.

The chain links TRBV15 to TRBJ1-5; D is unclear. Germline CDR1 LNHNV, CDR2 YYDKDF (reference sequence). CDR3 length: 12 residues. Trimming left V 0 bases short and J 10 bases short, with 7 bases between. The CDR3 DNA is TGTGCCACCAGCAGAGATTATAGCCCCCAGCATTTT. It specifies CATSRDYSPQHF.

V and J are TRBV15 and TRBJ2-5; 11 nucleotides match TRBD1. The germline V gene encodes CDR1 LNHNV and CDR2 YYDKDF (reference sequence). The CDR3 is 16 residues long. The V gene end was trimmed by 4 bases and the J gene end by 5 bases; junction bases not matched to a gene: 9. The CDR3 nucleotides are TGTGCCACCAGCACTAACCGGGACAGGGGGTTGGAGACCCAGTACTTC. Residues: CATSTNRDRGLETQYF.

This clone was detected a few times. The rearrangement joins TRBV5-6 to TRBJ1-1, with 9 nucleotides matching TRBD1. V gave up 4 bases and J gave up 4 bases; unmatched junction bases: 5. Germline V CDR1 and CDR2: SGHDT, YYEEEE. The CDR3 is 14 amino acids. CDR3 in amino acids: CASSINRGRTEAFF. The CDR3 DNA follows: TGTGCCAGCAGCATAAACAGGGGGCGCACTGAAGCTTTCTTT.

This chain connects TRBV12-3 or TRBV12-4 to TRBJ2-2; a possible D gene is TRBD1 (7 bases). This CDR3 is built from 12 residues. The germline V and J ends were trimmed by 11 bases and 7 bases, with 14 bases remaining between them. CDR3 sequence (DNA): TGTGCCGGAAGACAGGGAGGCGGGGAGCTGTTTTTT. This sequence encodes CAGRQGGGELFF.

V usage is TRBV10-1 and J usage is TRBJ1-5, with D possibly matching TRBD1 (5 bases). V was pared by 2 bases and J by 9 bases, with 11 bases between. Germline-derived CDR1 and CDR2 are WNHNN and SYGVQD (reference sequence). This CDR3 contains 13 residues. The CDR3 region has the DNA TGCGCCAGCAGTGAGAGAGCCGACAGGCCCCAGCATTTT. Protein: CASSERADRPQHF.

The V and J genes are TRBV5-3 and TRBJ1-2; a possible D gene is TRBD1 (5 bases). TRBV5-3 is marked as an open reading frame, function uncertain. V gave up 1 base and J gave up 4 bases, with 8 bases separating them. CDR3 length: 13 residues. This CDR3 reads CARSLCGTYGYTF. The CDR3 bases are TGTGCCAGAAGCTTGTGTGGGACCTATGGCTACACCTTC.

The chain has TRBV9 and TRBJ2-7; 14 nucleotides align to TRBD2. CDR3 size: 17 residues. After removal of 4 bases from V and 7 bases from J, the junction contained 13 bases not matched to a gene. Germline loops: CDR1 SGDLS, CDR2 YYNGEE. Written as DNA, the CDR3 is TGTGCCAGCAGCCCCCCGGGAGGACTAGCGGGAGGCGAAGAGCAGTACTTC. It translates to CASSPPGGLAGGEEQYF.